This TCR beta chain is drawn from a study of cytomegalovirus exposure and HLA in healthy donors (dated by TCRdb to 2016 to 2017). Regarding the complete study: In an earlier analysis of approximately 640 of the donors, 250 to 350 Gb of sequence data and 120 million or so unique TCR beta sequences from 150 million to 200 million T cells were reported. An early release covering about 600 HLA-typed donors comprised about 300 gigabases of sequencing data and tens of millions of unique TCR sequences. Among the approximately 400 genotyped donors, around 81% belonged to the genetic ancestry cluster associated with self-reported Caucasian donors. The aim of the study was to test whether cataloging public T cell receptors could identify signatures of past pathogen exposure. The T cell repertoires of 666 subjects were profiled by immunosequencing and related to cytomegalovirus serostatus. Along with the approximately 650-subject first cohort, a separate validation cohort of 120 different subjects was used. High-throughput TCR immunosequencing, statistical association of individual TCRs with disease status, and machine learning were combined to predict cytomegalovirus infection status. In a later analysis, previously published TCR beta repertoires from 500 to 750 donors were re-analyzed and high-resolution HLA genotyping was added so that TCR occurrence patterns could be studied. The later analysis used no new phenotypic data to find candidate immune exposures, relying instead on TCR beta sequences and their occurrence across donors. An earlier analysis of 587 of the donors applied high-throughput TCR beta sequencing to assess whether each TCR beta V gene segment acted as functional or pseudogenic. Donor age, sex, ethnicity and CMV serostatus were collected together with the repertoire data. Genome-wide SNP genotypes for about three fifths of the roughly 670 donors were used in a later genetic analysis, which treated that subset as a discovery cohort. Every repertoire in the discovery cohort had been generated on one and the same sequencing platform. HLA typing covered class I and class II loci at four-digit resolution. The number of donors typed differed by locus, with about 620-630 for A, B, C, DRB1 and DQB1, over 500 for DQA1, over 600 for DPA1, and 450 to 480 for DPB1. Because of strong linkage in the cohort, roughly five DR-DQ haplotypes were treated as single units for association and clustering. Among about 360 genotyped donors of the cohort, an average of approximately 240,000 unique TCR beta nucleotide sequences were sequenced per donor, around a sixth of them non-productive. What the authors observed across the whole study: The study listed approximately 150 TCR beta chains as associated with cytomegalovirus. Some 15 rarely observed V segments, including chromosome 9 orphons, were excluded from the earlier analysis of approximately 600 of the donors because counts were too low. According to a later genetic analysis, donors in an Asian-associated ancestry cluster had fewer N-insertions in productive TCRs than the roughly 660-donor mean. A later genetic analysis associated a missense DCLRE1C variant with V-gene and J-gene trimming of TCR beta chains, and an independent cohort replicated the association. The only immune exposure information available for the cohort was CMV serostatus. According to a later analysis, parvovirus B19, influenza, CMV and Epstein-Barr virus appeared linked to several top co-occurrence clusters. The 87-base-pair reads could not distinguish some IMGT-functional V segments, including TRBV6-2 and TRBV6-3, so those segments were excluded. In both the original and validation cohorts, the classifier was reported to diagnose cytomegalovirus status with high specificity and sensitivity. Correlated functional status among segregating V segments might be attributable to linkage disequilibrium, but an unknown experimental factor could not be ruled out. At a false discovery rate of 0.05, a later analysis linked roughly 17,000 TCR beta sequences to specific HLA alleles. Across donors, most TCR sequences were observed very rarely, whereas some public TCRs were present in many individuals. Presence/absence analyses assumed roughly uniform sequencing depth across donors, an assumption that may not hold. In an earlier analysis of around 600 of the donors, most TCR beta V segments were observed in productive rearrangements about 90% or about 30% of the time, broadly matching IMGT annotations. The authors suggested that the approach could potentially be generalized to other disease states and immunological phenotypes. When HLA alleles, especially DR and DQ, strongly co-occurred, attributing TCR associations to individual alleles was difficult. In a later analysis, HLA-associated TCR beta chains showed more clonal expansion and lower generation probabilities than non-associated chains that were equally common. A further reported finding was that TCR beta sequences accurately predicted the HLA-A and HLA-B alleles for most subjects in the first cohort. A cluster of highly shared sequence variants was judged likely to be a technical artifact of the sequencing pipeline. Most CMV-associated TCR beta chains appeared to be HLA-restricted in a later analysis, and the HLA associations seemed to be driven largely by CMV exposure. Because HLA typing was missing for some donors at each locus, association tests included only the typed subset. In vitro tests confirmed that a few of the cytomegalovirus-associated TCR beta chains recognize cytomegalovirus antigens. In a later analysis, TCR association rates were found to vary across HLA loci, with the most associated TCRs seen for DRB1 alleles and the fewest for HLA-C alleles. Only TCR beta chains were sequenced in this cohort, and the absence of alpha or paired-chain data limited detectable features.

Library prep was done by the immunoSEQ multiplex PCR assay. The multiplex PCR relied on a mix of 60 forward primers for TCR Vbeta segments and 13 reverse primers for TCR Jbeta segments. A multiplex PCR assay on genomic DNA amplified the CDR3 region of rearranged TCR beta genes. The Illumina HiSeq System was used to sequence the amplified TCR beta libraries as 87-base-pair reads. In the authors' own workflow: A later analysis counted about 80 million unique TCR beta chains across the 666 repertoires, and 9 million to 14 million of these chains were shared by at least two donors. Raw reads were error-corrected and collapsed into unique sequences by a nearest-neighbor algorithm in which closely related sequences were merged to remove PCR and sequencing errors. CDR3 sequences were aligned to IMGT reference sequences to assign V, D and J gene segments. For a sequence to be retained, a match of at least six nucleotides to both a V gene segment and a J gene segment was required. A rearrangement was called productive if the CDR3 had no stop codons and remained in frame with V and J, and every other rearrangement was called non-productive. CDR3 was defined by IMGT convention, running from the second conserved V-encoded cysteine to the conserved J-encoded phenylalanine. In an earlier analysis of more than 550 of the donors, sequences lacking an unambiguous match to a single V gene segment were excluded. An earlier analysis of several hundred of the donors classified V segments as functional when productive rearrangements were above 56.7% and as segregating when the standard deviation between donors was above 5%. A statistical classification framework was built for diagnosing cytomegalovirus status from the catalog of TCR beta chain sequences. In a later analysis, V and J genes were assigned by comparing TCR nucleotide sequences against IMGT/GENE-DB human TR gene sequences. A later analysis assigned CDR3 sequences and most-parsimonious VDJ recombination scenarios with the TCRdist pipeline. A later analysis defined each TCR beta chain by its CDR3 amino acid sequence plus V-gene family, and excluded reads lacking a unique V-gene family. A later analysis removed several hundred highly shared, low-generation-probability nucleotide sequences to deal with suspected cross-contamination and a sequencing artifact. In a later analysis, a clonal expansion index was calculated for each public chain from normalized within-repertoire ranks of inferred template counts. A later analysis computed generation probabilities with a VDJ recombination model fitted to out-of-frame rearrangements, and checked the results against IGoR. In a later analysis, hypergeometric tests were used to score TCR-TCR, TCR-HLA and TCR-CMV co-occurrence, with a repertoire-size bias correction applied to TCR pairs. In a later analysis, false discovery rates were estimated by permuting HLA or CMV assignments 20 times. A later analysis grouped co-occurring TCRs with DBSCAN, adding TCRdist sequence similarity when clustering within HLA-allele-positive subsets. Co-occurrence clustering excluded repertoires with fewer than 30,000 or more than 120,000 public chains, plus five with anomalous nucleotide sharing. In TCRdb, the immuneACCESS table is reduced to in-frame sequences with V and J assigned. These tables do not hold every clone; where another copy was compared, an unresolved V gene accounts for under half, and the others remain unexplained. Clone size and V and J calls were adopted from that table, with D and trimming inferred from the DNA. The sample has about 55,000 clones on record, 70% to 85% of them singletons. In total, the top ten clones hold about 1.6% of the sample.

CDR3 length: 14 amino acids, cysteine to phenylalanine. The only DNA kept is the CDR3, 42 bases in frame from the first base. The germline ends are 17 bases apart after V is trimmed by 5 bases and J by 7 bases. CDR1 and CDR2 were assigned from the germline V gene as MNHEY and SVGAGI. About this clone itself: Its antigen remains unidentified. Base qualities were left out, and no much larger clone turns up one base away.

In total, 600 or so healthy bone marrow donors made up the cohort. All cohort members were sampled while nominally healthy, although unrecorded immune exposures were likely present. The donor was CMV seronegative and was included in the group of 352 seronegative cohort members. Every donor gave a peripheral blood sample, and the peripheral blood mononuclear cells from that sample were used for TCR beta sequencing. Genomic DNA extraction from the blood cell samples was performed with the Qiagen DNeasy Blood Extraction Kit. Sequenced input: PBMCs. The sequence was obtained from a man aged 25 to 40 in good health and CMV-seronegative. Recombination linked TRBV6-5 to TRBJ1-1; perhaps TRBD1 is the D gene, with 6 bases matching. The CDR3 region: CASSPGHGVLEAFF. The sequence in DNA is TGTGCCAGCAGTCCGGGACATGGGGTCCTTGAAGCTTTCTTT.